These 13 T cell receptor beta chains were all obtained from the same sample, sequenced in a study of shared clonotypes between healthy human individuals. TCRdb keeps only in-frame clones here, not all; method: immunoSEQ multiplex PCR. The repertoire holds about 2 million clones, with roughly 94% as singletons. Sequenced input: naive CD4+ T cells sorted from blood. Regarding subset: CD45RA+ positively selected. All receptors come from a man aged 18 to 35 in good health.

This chain links TRBV4-3 with TRBJ2-3, with TRBD2 identical over 16 bases. In germline, CDR1 is LGHNA, CDR2 YSLEER. J was trimmed by 0 bases and V by 3 bases; bases with no gene match: 12. The CDR3 length is 21 residues. The CDR3 nucleotides are TGCGCCAGCAGCCAGGCCCGCGGGGGACTAGCGGGAGGGAAAAGCACAGATACGCAGTATTTT. This encodes CASSQARGGLAGGKSTDTQYF.

In its sample, this clone was seen once. CDR3 amino acids: CASSFSTGDNSPLHF. In nucleotides, the CDR3 is TGTGCCAGCAGTTTTTCGACAGGGGACAATTCACCCCTCCACTTT. The chain joins TRBV11-1 to TRBJ1-6; 8 bases are a match to TRBD1. Per germline, CDR1 SGHAT and CDR2 FQDESV (reference sequence). J was trimmed by 7 bases and V by 6 bases; bases with no gene match: 8. The CDR3 extends over 15 amino acids.

V gene TRBV5-6 combines with J gene TRBJ1-1; the D is unclear. The CDR3 totals 15 residues. Trimming took off 4 bases at V and 11 bases at J, with 24 bases between the two ends. The germline V gene has CDR1 SGHDT and CDR2 YYEEEE. CDR3 DNA sequence: TGTGCCAGCAGCGTACGTTTAAGGGAGACGGGTAGGGCTTTCTTT. It encodes CASSVRLRETGRAFF.

The chain carries TRBV6-6 and TRBJ1-5, with unresolved D. V was trimmed by 7 bases and J by 0 bases, leaving 13 bases between them. Germline V gene lookup returns CDR1 MNHNY and CDR2 SVGAGI (reference sequence). The CDR3 length is 15 residues. The CDR3 coding sequence is TGTGCCAGCACCCTGGGAGAAAATAGCAATCAGCCCCAGCATTTT. This codes for CASTLGENSNQPQHF.

In the case of this clone: This same CDR3 is encoded by further DNA sequences in the sample. The CDR3 spells CAWSVQLYEQYF. Written as DNA, the CDR3 is TGTGCCTGGAGTGTGCAGTTATACGAGCAGTACTTC. This chain links TRBV30 with TRBJ2-7; D ambiguous. V lost 0 bases to trimming and J lost 4 bases, with 7 bases between them. Germline values: CDR1 GTSNPN, CDR2 SVGIG (reference sequence). The CDR3 contains 12 residues.

The CDR3: CASSHGTGGIGELFF. CDR3 in DNA: TGCGCCAGCAGCCACGGGACAGGGGGCATCGGGGAGCTGTTTTTT. The chain links TRBV4-1 to TRBJ2-2, with 12 positions matching TRBD1. The CDR3 runs to 15 residues. Trimming removed 3 bases from V and 7 bases from J; junction bases left unmatched: 3. CDR1 is MGHRA, CDR2 YSYEKL, per germline.

V gene TRBV6-4 combines with J gene TRBJ2-1, with 10 nucleotides matching TRBD2. The V segment lost 6 bases and the J segment 9 bases; nucleotides outside the gene matches: 11. CDR1 and CDR2 (germline): MRHNA, SNTAGT. The CDR3 loop spans 15 amino acids. As DNA, the CDR3 is TGTGCCAGCAGGATAAGAGCGGGGGGGCGTGGTGAGCAGTTCTTC. It encodes CASRIRAGGRGEQFF.

Notes on this clone: The same CDR3 is also encoded by other DNA sequences in this sample. The J gene is TRBJ2-7, the V gene TRBV5-1; 8 bases agree with TRBD1. Germline CDR1 and CDR2: SGHRS and YFSETQ. Trimming took 4 bases from V and 2 from J; bases not matched to a gene: 5. This CDR3 is built from 14 residues. The DNA for the CDR3 is TGCGCCAGCAGCCCCGGACAGGGCCCCTACGAGCAGTACTTC. This encodes CASSPGQGPYEQYF.

The DNA of the CDR3 is TGTGCCAGCAGGAGGACTAGCGGGAGAGTTGAGAATGAGCAGTTCTTC. Amino acids: CASRRTSGRVENEQFF. The chain employs TRBV5-4 and TRBJ2-1, with 13 bases aligning to TRBD2. The CDR3 has 16 amino acids. Trimming cost V 5 bases and J 7 bases; bases outside gene matches: 9. Germline V gives CDR1 SGHNT, CDR2 YYREEE (reference sequence).

The rearrangement links TRBV5-4 to TRBJ1-1; D call uncertain. The CDR3 runs to 15 residues. Trimming stripped 2 bases from V and 1 base from J, with 12 bases between. Germline V CDR1 and CDR2: SGHNT, YYREEE (reference sequence). This CDR3 reads CASSLEPETNTEAFF. DNA for the CDR3: TGTGCCAGCAGCTTAGAACCGGAGACGAACACTGAAGCTTTCTTT.

This clone was seen a few times. This specimen includes other DNA sequences encoding the same CDR3. The chain combines TRBV5-1 with TRBJ1-2, with 9 positions matching TRBD1. The V gene end was trimmed by 3 bases and the J gene end by 6 bases; junction bases not matched to a gene: 3. The CDR3 is 13 amino acids. The germline CDR1 and CDR2 sequences are SGHRS and YFSETQ. In DNA, the CDR3 is TGCGCCAGCAGCTCGGGACAGGGTGATGGCTACACCTTC. Protein product: CASSSGQGDGYTF.

The chain joins TRBV7-9 to TRBJ2-7, with 12 bases matching TRBD1. Germline assignment: CDR1 SEHNR and CDR2 FQNEAQ (reference sequence). The CDR3 length is 15 residues. J gave up 5 bases and V 6 bases, and 8 bases lay outside the gene matches. The CDR3 nucleotides are TGTGCCAGCAGGGGGACCGGGACAGGGGGCCACGAGCAGTACTTC. Amino acid sequence: CASRGTGTGGHEQYF.

This clone was seen just once. The rearrangement uses TRBV10-2 and TRBJ2-3; 11 bases are shared with TRBD2. Germline V gives CDR1 WSHSY, CDR2 SAAADI. V was pared by 3 bases and J by 6 bases, with 5 bases of the junction left unmatched. This CDR3 spans 15 amino acids. This CDR3 reads CASSDSGGAGDTQYF. In DNA form, the CDR3 reads TGCGCCAGCAGTGATAGCGGGGGGGCCGGGGATACGCAGTATTTT.